A selection of T cell receptor beta chains follows, all from one sample in a study of T cells in Graves' hyperthyroidism and ophthalmopathy. TCRdb itself ran the multiplex PCR reads through MiXCR, one entry per CDR3 protein. The profile shows fewer than 650,000 distinct CDR3 sequences, more than 11% of them singletons. What was sequenced was blood. These receptors were taken from a woman in her 30s with Graves' hyperthyroidism that later progressed to Graves' ophthalmopathy. Each CDR3 is given with its conserved first and last residue. Each record gives: D gene, J gene, V gene, clone size, CDR3 DNA, CDR3 protein. A D gene is named only where the DNA matches it firmly. Size is stated for part of the rows, as once, few or many counts, or as a class when the clone is expanded.

. TRBJ2-7 TRBV11-3 many TGTGCCAGCAGCTTAGCAGGAGGGATCGGTATTCTTCTGTACGAGCAGTACTTC CASSLAGGIGILLYEQYF
. TRBJ2-7 TRBV11-2 many TGTGCCAGCAGCCAGGGGCTAGCTGCGACCTACGAGCAGTACTTC CASSQGLAATYEQYF
. TRBJ1-5 TRBV6-1 . TGTGCCAGCGCACAGGGTCAGAGCAATCAGCCCCAGCATTTT CASAQGQSNQPQHF
TRBD2 TRBJ2-7 TRBV7-9 many TGTGCCAGCAGCACCTCTAGCGGCGAGCAGTACTTC CASSTSSGEQYF
. TRBJ2-1 TRBV28 many TGTGCCAGTTTCCCTGCGGTCAGCTTCAATGAGCAGTTCTTC CASFPAVSFNEQFF
TRBD2 TRBJ2-7 TRBV28 once TGTGCCAGCAGTTTCATTAGCGGGGGGGAATACGAGCAGTACTTC CASSFISGGEYEQYF
. TRBJ2-7 TRBV15 many TGTGCCACCAGCAGACCTACTGGCCAGCCCTACGAGCAGTACTTC CATSRPTGQPYEQYF
TRBD2 TRBJ2-4 TRBV12-3/TRBV12-4 many TGTGCCAGCAGTTTTTCGGGAGGGGGGGCCAAAAACATTCAGTACTTC CASSFSGGGAKNIQYF
TRBD1 TRBJ2-7 TRBV27 many TGTGCCAGCAGTTTCTCCGGGACAGGGGGTTACGAGCAGTACTTC CASSFSGTGGYEQYF
. TRBJ2-2 TRBV20-1 many TGCAGTGCTACCAGGGGGGGGGCGAACACCGGGGAGCTGTTTTTT CSATRGGANTGELFF
TRBD1 TRBJ1-2 TRBV19 . TGTGCCGGTAGTACGACAGGGGAGGGCGGCTACACCTTC CAGSTTGEGGYTF
. TRBJ1-2 TRBV3-1 many TGTGCCAGCAGCCAAGATAGGCAGAGCTATGGCTACACCTTC CASSQDRQSYGYTF
. TRBJ1-6 TRBV2 many TGTGCCAGCAGTGAGAGGGGGAACAATTCACCCCTCCACTTT CASSERGNNSPLHF
. TRBJ2-4 TRBV6-1 few TGTGCCAGCAGTGAACAGGGGGGAGCCAAAAACATTCAGTACTTC CASSEQGGAKNIQYF
. TRBJ1-2 TRBV30 . TGTGCCTGTCAATTCACCCGGGGAGGTCATGGCTACACCTTC CACQFTRGGHGYTF
. TRBJ1-1 TRBV12-3/TRBV12-4 . TGTGCCAGCAGTTTACAAAGGGTCGAGACTGAAGCTTTCTTT CASSLQRVETEAFF
. TRBJ2-7 TRBV12-5 few TGTGCTAGTGGTTTCCACCTCCGACAGGTTCCGTACGAGCAGTACTTC CASGFHLRQVPYEQYF
. TRBJ2-1 TRBV11-2 many TGTGCCAGCAGCTTAGGACCATCCAATGAGCAGTTCTTC CASSLGPSNEQFF
TRBD1 TRBJ1-5 TRBV19 many TGTGCCAGTAGTCTTCCGACAGGGGAAATGCCGCGCAATCAGCCCCAGCATTTT CASSLPTGEMPRNQPQHF
TRBD2 TRBJ2-7 TRBV7-2 . TGTGCCAGCAGCTTAGCGACGGGAGGGCCTTACGAGCAGTACTTC CASSLATGGPYEQYF
. TRBJ2-1 TRBV18 . TGTGCCAGCTCACCACCGGTTGGTAGCAGAAACTCCTACAATGAGCAGTTCTTC CASSPPVGSRNSYNEQFF
. TRBJ1-2 TRBV28 many TGTGCCAGCAGCGACAGGTTTGGCTACACCTTC CASSDRFGYTF
. TRBJ2-3 TRBV4-2 few TGTGCCAGCAGCCCCCGTTCAGGGGACTATACAGATACGCAGTATTTT CASSPRSGDYTDTQYF
. TRBJ1-5 TRBV2 many TGTGCCAGCAGTTCCAATGACGGAAGCAATCAGCCCCAGCATTTT CASSSNDGSNQPQHF
. TRBJ2-1 TRBV27 many TGTGCCAGCAGTTTAAAGATTGTCAATGAGCAGTTCTTC CASSLKIVNEQFF
TRBD1 TRBJ2-3 TRBV6-5 few TGTGCCAGCAGTTACTCCCAGGGACAGGGTGGGGATACGCAGTATTTT CASSYSQGQGGDTQYF
TRBD2 TRBJ2-7 TRBV2 . TGTGCCAGCGGTGAAGGGGGACTAGCGGGAGGTATAGGCTCCCACGAGCAGTACTTC CASGEGGLAGGIGSHEQYF
TRBD2 TRBJ2-5 TRBV11-2 many TGTGCCAGCAGCTTATGGGGAGGGGTGGAGACCCAGTACTTC CASSLWGGVETQYF
. TRBJ1-4 TRBV28 many TGTGCCAGCAGTGTCCAGCGTGAAAAACTGTTTTTT CASSVQREKLFF
. TRBJ2-4 TRBV7-8 many TGTGCCAGCAGCTTATCTTCGACCGCTAGCCGGAACATTCAGTACTTC CASSLSSTASRNIQYF
TRBD1 TRBJ1-2 TRBV3-1 many TGTGCCAGCAGCCAAGATGTTGACAGGGCTGGCTACACCTTC CASSQDVDRAGYTF
TRBD1 TRBJ1-5 TRBV7-9 many TGTGCCAGCAGCGGACAGGCCAATCAGCCCCAGCATTTT CASSGQANQPQHF
. TRBJ1-1 TRBV2 . TGTGCCAGCAGTGACAGGGGTTCGAACACTGAAGCTTTTTTT CASSDRGSNTEAFF
. TRBJ1-2 TRBV7-2 many TGTGCCAGCAGCTTAGCGACCTATGGCTACACCTTC CASSLATYGYTF
TRBD2 TRBJ2-1 TRBV7-3 many TGTGCCAGCAGCTTAGAGCGGGGCCATGAGCAGTTCTTC CASSLERGHEQFF
TRBD2 TRBJ2-3 TRBV12-3/TRBV12-4 many TGTGCCAGCAGGGGGACTAGCGGGGGCCGGTGGACAGATACGCAGTATTTT CASRGTSGGRWTDTQYF
. TRBJ1-2 TRBV7-2 many TGTGCCAGCAGCTCAAGCGGGGGATCCTATGGCTACACCTTC CASSSSGGSYGYTF
. TRBJ2-1 TRBV6-1 many TGTGCCAGCAGTCGGGTGACTAGCTCCTACAATGAGCAGTTCTTC CASSRVTSSYNEQFF
. TRBJ1-2 TRBV3-1 many TGTGCCAGCAGCCGTAAGGCCACAGTTACCTATGGCTACACCTTC CASSRKATVTYGYTF
. TRBJ2-7 TRBV6-1 many TGTGCCAGCACCGAGGGGGCGGGAGGTGTGTACGAGCAGTACTTC CASTEGAGGVYEQYF
. TRBJ1-1 TRBV30 many TGTGCCTGGATCCCAATATCCACCTCCACTGAAGCTTTCTTT CAWIPISTSTEAFF
TRBD2 TRBJ2-5 TRBV15 many TGTGCCACCAGCGGGATAGCGGGGGTCCAGAGGGAGACCCAGTACTTC CATSGIAGVQRETQYF